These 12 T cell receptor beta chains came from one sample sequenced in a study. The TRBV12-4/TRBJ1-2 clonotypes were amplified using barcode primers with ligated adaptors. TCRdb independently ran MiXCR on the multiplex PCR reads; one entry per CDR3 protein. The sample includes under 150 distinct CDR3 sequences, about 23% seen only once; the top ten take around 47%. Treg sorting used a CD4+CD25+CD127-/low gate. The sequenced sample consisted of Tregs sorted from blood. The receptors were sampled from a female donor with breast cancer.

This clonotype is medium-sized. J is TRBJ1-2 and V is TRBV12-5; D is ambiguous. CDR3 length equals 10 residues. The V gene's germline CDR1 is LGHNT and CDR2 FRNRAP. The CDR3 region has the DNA TGTGGGGCTCGAGTTGATGGCTACACCTTC. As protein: CGARVDGYTF.

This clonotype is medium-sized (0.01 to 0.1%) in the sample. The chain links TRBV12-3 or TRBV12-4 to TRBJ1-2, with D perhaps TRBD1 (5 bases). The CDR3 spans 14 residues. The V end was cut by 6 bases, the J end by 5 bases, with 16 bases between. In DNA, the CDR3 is TGTGCCAGCAGCCACACTCGGGACCGATATGGCTACACCTTC. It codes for CASSHTRDRYGYTF.

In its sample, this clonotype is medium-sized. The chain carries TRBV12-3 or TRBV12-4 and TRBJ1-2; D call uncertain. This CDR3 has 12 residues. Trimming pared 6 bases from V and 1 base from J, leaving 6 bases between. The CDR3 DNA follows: TGTGCCAGCAGCTACTATAACTATGGCTACACCTTC. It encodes CASSYYNYGYTF.

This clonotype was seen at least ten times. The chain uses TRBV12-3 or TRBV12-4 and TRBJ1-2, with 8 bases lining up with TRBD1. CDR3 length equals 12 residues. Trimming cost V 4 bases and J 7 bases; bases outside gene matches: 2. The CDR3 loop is CASSSDRGGYTF. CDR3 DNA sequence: TGTGCCAGCAGTTCTGACAGGGGTGGCTACACCTTC.

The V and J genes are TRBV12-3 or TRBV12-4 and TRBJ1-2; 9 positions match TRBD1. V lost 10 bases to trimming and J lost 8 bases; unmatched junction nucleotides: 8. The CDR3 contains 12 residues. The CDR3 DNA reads TGTGCCACCTGGGACAGGGAGAGAGGCTACACCTTC. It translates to CATWDRERGYTF.

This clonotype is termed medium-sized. Here the CDR3 DNA reads TGTGCCAGCAGTTCGGACAACTATGGCTACACCTTC. Protein: CASSSDNYGYTF. The rearrangement uses TRBV12-3 or TRBV12-4 and TRBJ1-2; D call uncertain. This CDR3 region has 12 residues. Trimming took 4 bases from V and 2 from J, leaving 5 bases between them.

This CDR3 reads CASSFETGDGYTF. The CDR3 DNA follows: TGTGCCAGCAGTTTCGAGACAGGGGATGGCTACACCTTC. The chain carries TRBV12-3 or TRBV12-4 and TRBJ1-2; 8 bases map to TRBD1. V shed 3 bases, J shed 6 bases, and the junction held 3 bases outside the gene matches. The CDR3 length is 13 residues.

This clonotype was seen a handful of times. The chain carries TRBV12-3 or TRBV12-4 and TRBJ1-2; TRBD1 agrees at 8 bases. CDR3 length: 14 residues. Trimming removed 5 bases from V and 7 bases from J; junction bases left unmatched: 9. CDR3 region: CASSGPGTGFGYTF. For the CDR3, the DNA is TGTGCCAGCAGTGGCCCGGGGACAGGATTTGGCTACACCTTC.

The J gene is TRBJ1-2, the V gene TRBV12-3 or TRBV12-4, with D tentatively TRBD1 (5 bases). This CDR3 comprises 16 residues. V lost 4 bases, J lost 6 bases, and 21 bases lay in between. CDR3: CASSSLREAGFDGYTF. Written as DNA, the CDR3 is TGTGCCAGCAGTTCACTCAGGGAAGCAGGGTTCGATGGCTACACCTTC.

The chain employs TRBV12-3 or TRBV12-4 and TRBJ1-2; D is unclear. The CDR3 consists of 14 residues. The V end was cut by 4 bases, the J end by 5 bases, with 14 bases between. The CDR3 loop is CASSSRRAEYGYTF. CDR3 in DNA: TGTGCCAGCAGTTCAAGGAGGGCAGAGTATGGCTACACCTTC.

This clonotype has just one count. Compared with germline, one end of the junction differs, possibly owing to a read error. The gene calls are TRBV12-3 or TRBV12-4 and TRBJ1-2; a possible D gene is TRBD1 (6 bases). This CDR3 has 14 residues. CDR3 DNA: TGTGCCAACAGTTTATTCAGGGGTGGTTATGGCTACACCTTC. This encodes CANSLFRGGYGYTF.

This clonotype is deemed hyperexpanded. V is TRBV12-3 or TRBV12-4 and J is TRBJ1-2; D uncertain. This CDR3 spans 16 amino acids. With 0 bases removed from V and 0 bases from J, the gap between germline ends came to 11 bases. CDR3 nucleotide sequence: TGTGCCAGCAGTTTAGCGGCTCAATTTTCTAACTATGGCTACACCTTC. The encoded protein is CASSLAAQFSNYGYTF.